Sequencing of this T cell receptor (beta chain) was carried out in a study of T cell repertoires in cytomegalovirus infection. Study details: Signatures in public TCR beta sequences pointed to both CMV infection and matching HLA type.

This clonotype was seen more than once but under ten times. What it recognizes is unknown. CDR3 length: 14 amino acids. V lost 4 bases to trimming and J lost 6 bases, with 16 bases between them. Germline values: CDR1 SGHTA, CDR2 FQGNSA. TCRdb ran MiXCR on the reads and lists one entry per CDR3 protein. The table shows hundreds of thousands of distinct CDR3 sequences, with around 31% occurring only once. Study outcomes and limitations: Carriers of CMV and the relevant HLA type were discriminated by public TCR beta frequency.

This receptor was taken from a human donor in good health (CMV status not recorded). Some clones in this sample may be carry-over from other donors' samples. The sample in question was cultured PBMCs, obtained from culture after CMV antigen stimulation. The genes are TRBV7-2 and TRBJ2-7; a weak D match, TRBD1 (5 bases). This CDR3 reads CASSSRTRPGEQYF. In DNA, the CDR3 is TGTGCCAGCAGCTCGAGGACAAGGCCGGGCGAGCAGTACTTC.